This TCR beta chain was found in a study of shared clonotypes between healthy human individuals. V shed 2 bases and J shed 0 bases, with 14 bases lying between them. The CDR3 runs 17 residues. Germline loops: CDR1 SGHTA, CDR2 FQGNSA. Study-level results: Several donors showed sharing of roughly 5% of naive CD4 clonotypes.

This table comes from immunoSEQ multiplex PCR, and its TCRdb copy is limited to in-frame clones, with some not included. The sample has more than 2 million clones, roughly 94% seen once. CD4+ cell separation produced CD45RA+ naive and CD45RA-negative memory subsets. In its sample, this clone was seen once. Antigen: not known. This TCR was sampled from a young man in good health. V gene TRBV7-2 combines with J gene TRBJ1-5; D unclear. The sequenced material came from naive CD4+ T cells sorted from blood. Specified subset: CD45RA+ positively selected. The CDR3 loop is CASSLHGKSLSNQPQHF. The CDR3 DNA is TGTGCCAGCAGCTTACACGGAAAAAGTCTTAGCAATCAGCCCCAGCATTTT. The full variable domain, completed using reference TRBV7-2 and TRBJ1-5, is GAGVSQSPSNKVTEKGKDVELRCDPISGHTALYWYRQSLGQGLEFLIYFQGNSAPDKSGLPSDRFSAERTGGSVSTLTIQRTQQEDSAVYLCASSLHGKSLSNQPQHFGDGTRLSIL.